The 2 T cell receptor beta chains reported below all come from one sample, sequenced in a study of T-cell memory formation after mild COVID-19 (dated by TCRdb to 2020 to 2022). Libraries came from 5' RACE. Sequencing was carried out with an Illumina NovaSeq 6000. The public reads were reprocessed in TCRdb via fastp at Q25 and MiXCR, keeping in-frame beta chains. Rows with one shared CDR3 protein collapse into an entry with the most common genes and DNA. Across this sample there are around 250,000 distinct CDR3 sequences, with 7.5% to 10% seen only once. Of the sample, approximately 20% is held by the ten largest clones. Sequencing used PBMCs or a T cell subset sorted from them (not recorded which). All receptors come from a man younger than 35 who had mild COVID-19 (a few samples of this study predate the infection). The sample titles of this study are shuffled in the database, so cell type and time point are left out; the donor was told from shared clones.

This clonotype was seen a few times. This chain uses TRBV12-3 or TRBV12-4 with TRBJ1-1, with 9 bases identical to TRBD1. V trimming: 5 bases; J trimming: 0 bases; junction bases outside the gene matches: 10. The CDR3 spans 17 residues. The CDR3 here is CASSPRDRVSMNTEAFF. The CDR3 DNA sequence: TGTGCCAGCAGTCCTCGGGACAGGGTTTCTATGAACACTGAAGCTTTCTTT.

This clonotype was seen more than once but under ten times. The J gene is TRBJ1-2, the V gene TRBV4-3, with D unresolved. Germline assignment: CDR1 LGHNA and CDR2 YSLEER. V was shortened by 0 bases and J by 6 bases, with 11 bases between the two germline ends. The CDR3 contains 14 residues. CDR3 bases: TGCGCCAGCAGCCAAGAAGCGATTCCGGATGGCTACACCTTC. It yields the protein CASSQEAIPDGYTF.